The TCR beta chain under discussion was sequenced for a study of T cells in Graves' hyperthyroidism and ophthalmopathy. RNA transcripts were the template for amplifying TCR beta CDR3 regions. The study used the HTBI primer set for a first-round RT-PCR of the TCR CDR3. TCRdb processed the multiplex PCR reads anew with MiXCR; each CDR3 protein has one entry. Of 650,000 to 800,000 distinct CDR3 sequences listed, 40% to 55% are singletons. The TCR sequence derives from an adult man with Graves' disease, either hyperthyroidism or ophthalmopathy (not recorded which). Source material: peripheral blood or thyroid tissue (not recorded which).

The CDR3, as DNA: TGTGCCAGCAGTGGGGGCAAGACTGAAGCTTTCTTT. Amino acids: CASSGGKTEAFF. The rearrangement links TRBV6-4 to TRBJ1-1; weak D call: TRBD1 (5 bases). The V end was cut by 4 bases, the J end by 5 bases, with 8 bases between. There are 12 residues in the CDR3. The germline gives CDR1 MRHNA, CDR2 SNTAGT.